This T cell receptor beta chain was captured by sequencing in a study of beta chain features in type 1 diabetes. The isolated RNA, all of it, was reverse transcribed, so expressed TCRB transcripts were what got sequenced. Clones were sequenced by immunoSEQ multiplex PCR, and TCRdb holds only the in-frame ones, with some missing. The sample gives roughly 230,000 clones, 9.6% of which show up once; approximately 0.03% is in the top ten. There are 12 residues in the CDR3. Trimming cost V 6 bases and J 6 bases, with 6 bases left between them. Per germline, CDR1 LNHDA and CDR2 SQIVND (reference sequence).

The chain links TRBV19 to TRBJ1-6; maybe TRBD1 (5 bases). The origin of this receptor is a woman aged 18-30 years in good health. Sequenced sample: naive CD4+ T cells from blood. The CDR3 spells CASRQGNSPLHF. The CDR3 nucleotides are TGTGCCAGTAGGCAGGGTAATTCACCCCTCCACTTT.